These T cell receptor beta chains were read from a single sample in a study of shared clonotypes between healthy human individuals. Libraries were prepared by immunoSEQ multiplex PCR; TCRdb keeps only in-frame clonotypes and omits some of them. The sample has more than 2 million clones, 95% seen once. Input material: naive CD4+ T cells sorted from blood. These receptors were collected from a man aged 18 to 30 in good health. CDR3s include the opening cysteine and the closing phenylalanine or tryptophan. Each record gives: D gene, clone size, V gene, J gene, CDR3 length, CDR3 protein, CDR3 DNA. A D gene is named only where the DNA matches it firmly. Not all rows give a size; the values are once, few, many and, for expanded clones, a class.

TRBD1	.	TRBV6-6	TRBJ1-6	16	CASRGQGSSYNSPLHF	TGTGCCAGCAGGGGACAGGGGAGCTCCTATAATTCACCCCTCCACTTT
.	.	TRBV6-5	TRBJ2-5	13	CASSYSGQETQYF	TGTGCCAGCAGTTACTCTGGGCAAGAGACCCAGTACTTC
TRBD1	.	TRBV7-8	TRBJ1-2	19	CASSLGGQGGSSGVSGYTF	TGTGCCAGCAGCTTAGGAGGACAGGGGGGCTCGTCAGGGGTTAGTGGCTACACCTTC
.	once	TRBV27	TRBJ2-4	15	CASSSTGLAKNIQYF	TGTGCCAGCAGTTCGACAGGTTTAGCCAAAAACATTCAGTACTTC
.	.	TRBV19	TRBJ2-2	13	CASNRLSAGELFF	TGTGCCAGTAACCGGTTATCGGCCGGGGAGCTGTTTTTT
.	.	TRBV5-6	TRBJ2-5	13	CASRPGVQETQYF	TGTGCCAGCAGACCGGGGGTCCAGGAGACCCAGTACTTC
.	.	TRBV11-3	TRBJ1-5	14	CASSLEAANQPQHF	TGTGCCAGCAGCTTAGAGGCAGCTAATCAGCCCCAGCATTTT
.	once	TRBV30	TRBJ2-1	12	CAWSLEAHEQFF	TGTGCCTGGAGTTTGGAGGCTCATGAGCAGTTCTTC
TRBD1	.	TRBV7-9	TRBJ1-1	15	CASSRTGGVGSEAFF	TGTGCCAGCAGCCGGACAGGGGGAGTGGGGTCTGAAGCTTTCTTT
.	once	TRBV29-1	TRBJ2-3	14	CSVEKGDSTDTQYF	TGCAGCGTTGAAAAAGGGGACAGCACAGATACGCAGTATTTT
TRBD2	once	TRBV6-5	TRBJ2-2	16	CASSYYGRGNTGELFF	TGTGCCAGCAGTTACTACGGGAGGGGGAACACCGGGGAGCTGTTTTTT
.	.	TRBV6-6	TRBJ1-5	11	CASSTGIPQHF	TGTGCCAGCAGCACAGGGATACCCCAGCATTTT
.	.	TRBV5-1	TRBJ2-1	17	CASSLVASVNSYNEQFF	TGCGCCAGCAGCTTGGTCGCTAGCGTTAACTCCTACAATGAGCAGTTCTTC
TRBD1	.	TRBV6-5	TRBJ1-4	15	CASSYSGTGNEKLFF	TGTGCCAGCAGTTACTCCGGGACAGGGAATGAAAAACTGTTTTTT
.	once	TRBV10-3	TRBJ1-1	13	CAIRDPGNTEAFF	TGTGCCATCAGAGACCCGGGGAACACTGAAGCTTTCTTT
.	.	TRBV5-4	TRBJ1-2	13	CASSPDRFYGYTF	TGTGCCAGCAGTCCGGACCGATTCTATGGCTACACCTTC
.	.	TRBV30	TRBJ2-1	11	CACPKSDEQFF	TGTGCCTGTCCCAAGTCGGATGAGCAGTTCTTC
.	.	TRBV10-1	TRBJ2-1	16	CASSESRAASYNEQFF	TGCGCCAGCAGTGAGTCGCGGGCGGCTTCCTACAATGAGCAGTTCTTC
TRBD2	.	TRBV18	TRBJ2-1	16	CASSPGNSGSGNEQFF	TGTGCCAGCTCACCAGGGAATAGCGGGAGTGGAAATGAGCAGTTCTTC
TRBD1	.	TRBV28	TRBJ1-1	15	CASGPRQGAFTEAFF	TGTGCCAGCGGACCGCGACAGGGGGCTTTCACTGAAGCTTTCTTT
.	.	TRBV29-1	TRBJ2-3	13	CSVDLGRVDTQYF	TGCAGCGTCGACCTAGGGCGCGTAGATACGCAGTATTTT
.	.	TRBV7-8	TRBJ1-5	12	CASGYSYQPQHF	TGTGCCAGCGGTTATTCTTATCAGCCCCAGCATTTT
.	.	TRBV4-1	TRBJ2-1	16	CASSQGRDFSYNEQFF	TGCGCCAGCAGCCAAGGGCGGGATTTTTCCTACAATGAGCAGTTCTTC
.	.	TRBV2	TRBJ2-1	14	CASRRDSRENEQFF	TGTGCCAGCAGGCGGGACTCCCGGGAGAATGAGCAGTTCTTC
.	.	TRBV5-1	TRBJ1-5	14	CASSLAGGDQPQHF	TGCGCCAGCAGCTTGGCTGGCGGGGATCAGCCCCAGCATTTT
.	.	TRBV30	TRBJ2-2	15	CAWSVLVRNTGELFF	TGTGCCTGGAGTGTACTAGTGAGGAACACCGGGGAGCTGTTTTTT
.	.	TRBV30	TRBJ2-1	16	CAWSEPGRISYNEQFF	TGTGCCTGGAGTGAACCCGGGCGGATCTCCTACAATGAGCAGTTCTTC
.	.	TRBV7-9	TRBJ2-3	16	CASSPRTSGPTDTQYF	TGTGCCAGCAGCCCTCGAACGAGCGGGCCAACAGATACGCAGTATTTT
TRBD1	.	TRBV29-1	TRBJ1-3	14	CSVEGDSSGNTIYF	TGCAGCGTTGAAGGGGACAGCTCTGGAAACACCATATATTTT
TRBD2	.	TRBV5-4	TRBJ2-2	15	CASSLGGRATGELFF	TGTGCCAGCAGCTTAGGCGGGAGGGCCACCGGGGAGCTGTTTTTT
TRBD2	.	TRBV19	TRBJ2-6	17	CASNSGGTTSGANVLTF	TGTGCCAGTAACTCGGGGGGGACTACCTCTGGGGCCAACGTCCTGACTTTC
.	.	TRBV2	TRBJ2-3	12	CASSEVRDTQYF	TGTGCCAGCAGTGAAGTGCGAGATACGCAGTATTTT
.	.	TRBV30	TRBJ2-5	14	CAWTRRAGAETQYF	TGTGCCTGGACCCGGCGGGCGGGGGCCGAGACCCAGTACTTC
.	once	TRBV7-9	TRBJ2-7	15	CASSGAGQGTYEQYF	TGTGCCAGCAGCGGGGCAGGGCAGGGGACCTACGAGCAGTACTTC
TRBD1	once	TRBV7-3	TRBJ2-1	17	CASSSPPGQGPYNEQFF	TGTGCCAGCAGCTCCCCTCCGGGACAGGGACCATACAATGAGCAGTTCTTC
.	.	TRBV10-2	TRBJ1-2	14	CASSEAVTGGGYTF	TGCGCCAGCAGTGAGGCAGTCACGGGGGGCGGCTACACCTTC
.	.	TRBV2	TRBJ2-7	12	CASDNASGGQYF	TGTGCCAGCGACAACGCCTCGGGCGGTCAGTACTTC
.	.	TRBV30	TRBJ2-1	12	CAWSVLDPFKVF	TGTGCCTGGAGTGTACTCGACCCTTTCAAGGTCTTC
.	once	TRBV18	TRBJ2-3	16	CASSPPVGTSTDTQYF	TGTGCCAGCTCACCACCGGTGGGAACATCCACAGATACGCAGTATTTT
.	.	TRBV5-1	TRBJ2-5	13	CASRPGLQETQYF	TGCGCCAGCAGACCGGGGCTCCAAGAGACCCAGTACTTC
.	.	TRBV15	TRBJ1-1	16	CATSRDRRGENTEAFF	TGTGCCACCAGCAGAGATCGCCGGGGGGAGAACACTGAAGCTTTCTTT
.	.	TRBV18	TRBJ1-3	15	CASSPATGSGNTIYF	TGTGCCAGCTCACCTGCGACAGGTTCTGGAAACACCATATATTTT
.	.	TRBV29-1	TRBJ1-1	14	CSVEDRGRKTEAFF	TGCAGCGTTGAAGATCGGGGGAGGAAAACTGAAGCTTTCTTT
.	.	TRBV18	TRBJ2-7	14	CASSPWVPQGEQYF	TGTGCCAGCTCACCGTGGGTCCCTCAGGGCGAGCAGTACTTC
.	.	TRBV2	TRBJ2-2	13	CASRQSNTGELFF	TGTGCCAGCAGGCAGTCGAACACCGGGGAGCTGTTTTTT
TRBD1	.	TRBV18	TRBJ1-2	14	CASSPSDRVYGYTF	TGTGCCAGCTCACCGTCGGACAGGGTTTATGGCTACACCTTC
.	.	TRBV7-2	TRBJ1-5	17	CASSLEYSEYSNQPQHF	TGTGCCAGCAGCTTAGAATATTCAGAATATAGCAATCAGCCCCAGCATTTT
TRBD1	.	TRBV25-1	TRBJ2-3	15	CASSFGQGSTDTQYF	TGTGCCAGCAGTTTTGGACAGGGAAGCACAGATACGCAGTATTTT